One T cell receptor (beta chain) is described in this entry. It lacks a known antigen. No per-base quality is available; no much larger clone lies one base away. CDR1 and CDR2, per the germline V gene, are MNHEY and SVGEGT. The V and J ends are trimmed by 6 bases and 5 bases, leaving 16 bases between them. Measured from the cysteine to the phenylalanine, the CDR3 is 14 residues long. The DNA shown is the 42-base CDR3, in frame from base 1. The data originate from a study of CD8 T cells in Susac syndrome (dated by TCRdb to the late 2010s). Regarding the complete study: Of the Susac syndrome patients who were sequenced, roughly 8 were in clinical remission while six had clinically active disease. At the time of blood withdrawal, Susac syndrome patients were either therapy-naive, taking corticosteroids (with some also receiving IVIg), or on IVIg alone. Whether CD8+ T cell activation and differentiation in Susac syndrome was antigen driven was tested using repertoire sequencing. General conclusions and limits of the study: The CD4+ T cell repertoire of patients with Susac syndrome showed no detectable clonal expansion. The TCR sequencing and HLA analysis was acknowledged to have included a relatively small number of individuals.

Peripheral blood CD8+ and CD4+ T cells from healthy donors, Susac syndrome patients and multiple sclerosis patients were profiled using high-throughput TCR beta sequencing. The Susac syndrome patients fulfilled recently defined diagnostic criteria for either definite or probable disease. Bulk CD8+ and CD4+ T cells were purified by magnetic negative isolation, while CD8+ TEMRA cells were enriched using FACS. Blood was drawn into EDTA tubes, processed within 24 hours, and PBMCs were isolated by density gradient centrifugation. PBMCs intended for TCR sequencing were frozen in liquid nitrogen and were later thawed in a 37 degrees C water bath. The sorted or isolated CD4+, CD8+ and CD8+ TEMRA cells reached a purity of at least 90%. RNA was extracted using the RNeasy kit, and 0.5 to 1 microgram was reverse transcribed with random hexamers. The immunoSEQ multiplex PCR assay, which covers 54 Vbeta and 13 Jbeta segments, was used to amplify TCR beta CDR3 regions. PCR amplification bias was corrected by using a synthetic template baseline for primer optimization and computational correction. The published analysis was carried out like this. Reads were assigned to V, D and J genes according to IMGT and analyzed in immunoSEQ Analyzer, with only productive sequences retained. Clonality was computed as one minus Shannon entropy normalized by log2 of the number of productive unique sequences. For each patient and control, public and private clones were evaluated among the 100 most prevalent clones. Clones were defined as Susac-specific when absent from the healthy and MS cohorts, from over a thousand published viral clones and from other ImmuneACCESS disease sequences. TCRdb trimmed public reads at Q25 via fastp, called clones via MiXCR and kept in-frame beta chains. Under each unique CDR3 protein, matching rows form one entry showing the most common genes and DNA. TCRdb assigned the V and J calls; the authors' analysis was not used. The table for this sample lists over 130,000 distinct CDR3 sequences; 95% of them were counted only once. The ten top clones hold about 0.14% of the sample.

The chain joins TRBV6-2 or TRBV6-3 to TRBJ2-5, with a weak D call of TRBD1 (6 bases match). The clonotype was recovered from a human donor with Susac syndrome. Input material: CD4+ T cells from PBMCs. CDR3 region: CASSLDRFRETQYF. The sequenced DNA is TGTGCCAGCAGCCTAGACAGGTTTAGGGAGACCCAGTACTTC.